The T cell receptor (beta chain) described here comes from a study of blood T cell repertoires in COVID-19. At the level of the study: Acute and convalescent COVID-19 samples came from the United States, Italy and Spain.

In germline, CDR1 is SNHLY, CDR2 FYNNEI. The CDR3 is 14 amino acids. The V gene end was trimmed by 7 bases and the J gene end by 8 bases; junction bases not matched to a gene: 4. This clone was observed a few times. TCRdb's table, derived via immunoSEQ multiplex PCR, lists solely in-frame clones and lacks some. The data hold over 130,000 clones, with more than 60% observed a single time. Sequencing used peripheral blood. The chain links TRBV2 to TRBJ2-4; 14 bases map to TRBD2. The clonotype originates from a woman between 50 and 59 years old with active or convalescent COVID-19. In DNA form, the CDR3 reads TGTGCCAGCAAGGGACTAGCGGGAGTTGACATTCAGTACTTC. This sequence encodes CASKGLAGVDIQYF. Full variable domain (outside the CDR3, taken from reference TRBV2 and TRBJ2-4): EPEVTQTPSHQVTQMGQEVILRCVPISNHLYFYWYRQILGQKVEFLVSFYNNEISEKSEIFDDQFSVERPDGSNFTLKIRSTKLEDSAMYFCASKGLAGVDIQYFGAGTRLSVL.